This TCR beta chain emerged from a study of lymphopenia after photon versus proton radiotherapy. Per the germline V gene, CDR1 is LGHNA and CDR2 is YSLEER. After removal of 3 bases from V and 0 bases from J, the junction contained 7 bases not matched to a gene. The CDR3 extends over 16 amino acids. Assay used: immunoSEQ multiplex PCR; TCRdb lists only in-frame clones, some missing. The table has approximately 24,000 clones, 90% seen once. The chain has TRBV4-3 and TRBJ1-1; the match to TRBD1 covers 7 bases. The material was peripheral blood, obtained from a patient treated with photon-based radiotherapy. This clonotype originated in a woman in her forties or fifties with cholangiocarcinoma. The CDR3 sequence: CASSQGAGGLNTEAFF. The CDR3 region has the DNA TGCGCCAGCAGCCAGGGGGCAGGGGGTTTGAACACTGAAGCTTTCTTT.